A single sample gave rise to the 22 T cell receptor beta chains below, sequenced in a study of response to subunit inactivated influenza vaccine. TCRdb fed the RT-PCR reads into MiXCR, producing one record per CDR3 protein. The top ten clones hold roughly 7.6% of a sample with 600,000 to 700,000 distinct CDR3 sequences, 11% to 15% of them seen once. The sequences come from PBMCs from blood, collected 14 to 15 days before vaccination. The source of these receptors is a man aged 50-59 years who received an inactivated influenza vaccine.

This clonotype turned up a few times. This chain uses TRBV20-1 with TRBJ1-5; possibly TRBD1 for D (5 bases). Trimming took off 0 bases at V and 4 bases at J, with 10 bases between the two ends. This CDR3 contains 14 residues. The germline V gene encodes CDR1 DFQATT and CDR2 SNEGSKA (reference sequence). In nucleotides, the CDR3 is TGCAGTGCTAGAGAGACGACAGTGAATCAGCCCCAGCATTTT. It codes for CSARETTVNQPQHF.

The genes are TRBV4-3 and TRBJ2-1, with 14 bases that match TRBD2. The V gene end was trimmed by 4 bases and the J gene end by 8 bases; junction bases not matched to a gene: 10. The germline gives CDR1 LGHNA, CDR2 YSLEER. CDR3 size: 17 residues. DNA for the CDR3: TGCGCCAGCAGCCGGGGACTAGCGGGAGCAATTTCCGATGAGCAGTTCTTC. The encoded protein is CASSRGLAGAISDEQFF.

This clonotype was counted only a few times. The rearrangement uses TRBV28 and TRBJ1-2; D gene uncertain. CDR1 is MDHEN, CDR2 SYDVKM, per germline. There are 12 residues in the CDR3. V gave up 2 bases and J gave up 5 bases, with 6 bases separating them. DNA of the CDR3: TGTGCCAGCAGTTTAAACAGTTATGGCTACACCTTC. Amino acids: CASSLNSYGYTF.

The chain is built from TRBV6-5 and TRBJ1-3; D gene unclear. The germline gives CDR1 MNHEY, CDR2 SVGAGI. The CDR3 is 14 amino acids. Trimming took off 0 bases at V and 4 bases at J, with 7 bases between the two ends. The CDR3 DNA follows: TGTGCCAGCAGTTACTCGGAAAGGGGAAACACCATATATTTT. This sequence encodes CASSYSERGNTIYF.

This clonotype was seen a few times. The chain employs TRBV7-9 and TRBJ2-1; the D gene is possibly TRBD1 (6 bases). Trimming removed 1 base from V and 3 bases from J, with 10 bases in between. The germline V gene encodes CDR1 SEHNR and CDR2 FQNEAQ (reference sequence). The length of the CDR3 is 15 residues. CDR3 loop: CASSLEGQHYNEQFF. The CDR3 DNA is TGTGCCAGCAGCTTAGAAGGACAGCACTACAATGAGCAGTTCTTC.

This clonotype was observed at least ten times. The CDR3 here is CASSFGAETQYF. CDR3 nucleotide sequence: TGTGCCAGCAGTTTTGGGGCGGAGACCCAGTACTTC. The gene calls are TRBV28 and TRBJ2-5; the D gene is possibly TRBD1 (5 bases). The CDR3 has 12 residues. Trimming shortened V by 3 bases and J by 5 bases, and 7 bases separated the two germline ends. Germline CDR1 reads MDHEN; CDR2 reads SYDVKM.

This clonotype has ten or more counts. The V call is TRBV6-1, the J call TRBJ2-7; 11 positions match TRBD1. This CDR3 is 14 amino acids long. Germline V gene data show CDR1 as MNHNS and CDR2 as SASEGT. Trimming cost V 7 bases and J 4 bases; bases outside gene matches: 6. The CDR3 sequence: CASMGTGGWYEQYF. The CDR3 coding sequence is TGTGCCAGCATGGGGACAGGGGGTTGGTACGAGCAGTACTTC.

There are a few counts of this clonotype. This chain uses TRBV7-2 with TRBJ2-5; D perhaps matches TRBD2 (6 bases). V was pared by 1 base and J by 5 bases, with 17 bases between. Germline values: CDR1 SGHTA, CDR2 FQGNSA. The CDR3 runs 16 residues. In DNA, the CDR3 is TGTGCCAGCAGCTTAGATTTGGTGCGGGAATTGGAGACCCAGTACTTC. Translation gives CASSLDLVRELETQYF. The full variable domain, its missing parts supplied by reference TRBV7-2 and TRBJ2-5, is GAGVSQSPSNKVTEKGKDVELRCDPISGHTALYWYRQSLGQGLEFLIYFQGNSAPDKSGLPSDRFSAERTGGSVSTLTIQRTQQEDSAVYLCASSLDLVRELETQYFGPGTRLLVL.

V and J are TRBV28 and TRBJ1-2, with TRBD1 as a possible D gene (5 bases). The CDR3 loop spans 15 amino acids. Germline lookup yields CDR1 MDHEN and CDR2 SYDVKM. V was trimmed by 5 bases and J by 4 bases, leaving 17 bases between them. For the CDR3, the DNA is TGTGCCAGCAGTCCTAGGGGACCGAGGACCTATGGCTACACCTTC. Translation gives CASSPRGPRTYGYTF.

V usage is TRBV15 and J usage is TRBJ2-2; 7 bases line up with TRBD1. CDR3 size: 15 residues. The V gene's germline CDR1 is LNHNV and CDR2 YYDKDF (reference sequence). Unmatched junction bases numbered 2, after V lost 4 bases and J lost 0 bases. The CDR3 spells CATSIGTANTGELFF. CDR3 nucleotides: TGTGCCACCAGCATCGGGACAGCGAACACCGGGGAGCTGTTTTTT.

V and J are TRBV20-1 and TRBJ2-3; 12 bases line up with TRBD2. This CDR3 has 15 amino acids. In germline, CDR1 is DFQATT, CDR2 SNEGSKA (reference sequence). V was clipped by 5 bases and J by 0 bases; unmatched bases: 3. This chain's CDR3 is CSAAGTSGSTDTQYF. The CDR3 DNA reads TGCAGTGCTGCCGGGACTAGCGGGAGCACAGATACGCAGTATTTT.

This chain joins TRBV6-2 or TRBV6-3 and TRBJ2-3, with TRBD2 as a possible D gene (5 bases). Germline assignment: CDR1 MNHEY and CDR2 SVGEGT. The CDR3 runs 18 residues. V lost 5 bases and J 6 bases, leaving 27 bases between the germline ends. CDR3 loop: CASSTKGRGSSHKDTQYF. CDR3 sequence (DNA): TGTGCCAGCAGTACCAAAGGACGGGGATCTTCACACAAGGATACGCAGTATTTT.

This clonotype was counted only a few times. CDR3 DNA: TGCAGCGCTAATCGGGGGGGCTCCTACAATGAGCAGTTCTTC. Its translation: CSANRGGSYNEQFF. The rearrangement joins TRBV29-1 to TRBJ2-1; 8 bases agree with TRBD2. The CDR3 totals 14 residues. Trimming at V came to 7 bases and at J to 0 bases, leaving 5 bases not matched to a gene. Germline V CDR1 and CDR2: SQVTM, ANQGSEA.

The chain employs TRBV29-1 and TRBJ1-1, with TRBD1 identical over 9 bases. Germline loops: CDR1 SQVTM, CDR2 ANQGSEA. The CDR3 has 16 amino acids. V lost 3 bases to trimming and J lost 5 bases; unmatched junction nucleotides: 13. DNA for the CDR3: TGCAGCGTTGATCGTCCCGGGACAGGGTTAAGAACTGAAGCTTTCTTT. Protein: CSVDRPGTGLRTEAFF.

The chain combines TRBV28 with TRBJ2-2; no definite D call. Germline CDR1 is MDHEN and CDR2 is SYDVKM. V gave up 5 bases and J gave up 6 bases, with 10 bases separating them. The CDR3 length is 13 residues. CDR3 amino acids: CASSGTLPGELFF. Here the CDR3 DNA reads TGTGCCAGCAGTGGAACTCTTCCCGGGGAGCTGTTTTTT.

This clonotype has more than one count but fewer than ten. The rearrangement uses TRBV4-1 and TRBJ1-5, with a weak D call TRBD1 (6 bases). The V end was cut by 11 bases, the J end by 7 bases, with 24 bases between. This CDR3 contains 15 residues. Germline V CDR1 and CDR2: MGHRA, YSYEKL. As DNA, the CDR3 is TGCGCCGTCTTCCGAGGGGGAGGATGTCGGCAGCCCCAGCATTTT. Protein: CAVFRGGGCRQPQHF.

This chain joins TRBV5-5 and TRBJ2-3; D assignment may be TRBD1 or TRBD2 (5 bases each). The V gene's germline CDR1 is SGHKS and CDR2 YYEKEE (reference sequence). CDR3 length: 14 amino acids. With 4 bases removed from V and 2 bases from J, the gap between germline ends came to 11 bases. DNA for the CDR3: TGTGCCAGCAGCCGGGACCCCTCCACAGATACGCAGTATTTT. It encodes CASSRDPSTDTQYF.

This chain joins TRBV7-9 and TRBJ1-3; a weak D match, TRBD1 (6 bases). This CDR3 is built from 15 residues. V was clipped by 5 bases and J by 9 bases, with 20 bases between them. The germline gives CDR1 SEHNR, CDR2 FQNEAQ (reference sequence). The CDR3 loop is CASSPPWDTRSTIYF. The CDR3 DNA reads as TGTGCCAGCAGCCCGCCCTGGGACACCCGTAGCACCATATATTTT.

This clonotype was recorded a few times. The rearrangement joins TRBV20-1 to TRBJ2-1; 10 nucleotides agree with TRBD2. With 3 bases clipped from V and 8 bases from J, the junction kept 10 bases outside the gene matches. Per germline, CDR1 DFQATT and CDR2 SNEGSKA (reference sequence). The CDR3 loop spans 15 amino acids. CDR3 sequence (DNA): TGCAGTGCTAGTCTGGCTAGCGGGAGCCTGGATGAGCAGTTCTTC. Protein: CSASLASGSLDEQFF.

The chain carries TRBV9 and TRBJ2-1; 12 positions agree with TRBD2. There are 16 residues in the CDR3. V lost 3 bases to trimming and J lost 7 bases; unmatched junction nucleotides: 8. Per the germline V gene, CDR1 is SGDLS and CDR2 is YYNGEE. CDR3 nucleotide sequence: TGTGCCAGCAGCGCTAAGCTAGCGGGAGGGCCAAATGAGCAGTTCTTC. Its protein is CASSAKLAGGPNEQFF.

The rearrangement uses TRBV12-3 or TRBV12-4 and TRBJ2-7; D call uncertain. CDR3 length: 14 amino acids. V was shortened by 6 bases and J by 5 bases, with 17 bases between the two germline ends. CDR3: CASSNFFLADEQYF. CDR3 in DNA: TGTGCCAGCAGCAATTTTTTTTTGGCGGACGAGCAGTACTTC.

This clonotype was detected many times. The chain recombines TRBV5-1 with TRBJ2-7, with TRBD1 identical over 7 bases. Germline CDR1 reads SGHRS; CDR2 reads YFSETQ. This CDR3 region has 13 residues. J lost 6 bases, V lost 0 bases, and 3 bases had no gene match. The CDR3 DNA sequence: TGCGCCAGCAGCTTGGAAACAGGGGTCGAGCAGTACTTC. Its translation is CASSLETGVEQYF.